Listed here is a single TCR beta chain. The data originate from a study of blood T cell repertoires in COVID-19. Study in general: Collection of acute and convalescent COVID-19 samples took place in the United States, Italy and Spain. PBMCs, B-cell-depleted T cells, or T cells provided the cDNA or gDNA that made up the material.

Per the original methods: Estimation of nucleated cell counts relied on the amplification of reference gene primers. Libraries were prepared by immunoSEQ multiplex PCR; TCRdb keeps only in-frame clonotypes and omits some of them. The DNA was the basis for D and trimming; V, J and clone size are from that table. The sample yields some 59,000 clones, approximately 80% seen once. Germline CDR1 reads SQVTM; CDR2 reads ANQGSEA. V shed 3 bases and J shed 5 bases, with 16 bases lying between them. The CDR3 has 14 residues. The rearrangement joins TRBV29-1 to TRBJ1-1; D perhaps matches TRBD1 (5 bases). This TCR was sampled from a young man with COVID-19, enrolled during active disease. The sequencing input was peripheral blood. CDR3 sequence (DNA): TGCAGCGTTGATCTTCAGGGAATGGTAACTGAAGCTTTCTTT. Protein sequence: CSVDLQGMVTEAFF.